The T cell receptor beta chain described here comes from a study of shared clonotypes between healthy human individuals. The method was immunoSEQ multiplex PCR; TCRdb's version includes in-frame clones alone and lacks a portion of them. The sample yields around 2.1 million clones, around 93% seen once. The CDR3 runs to 15 residues. With V trimmed by 2 bases and J by 7 bases, 7 bases remained unmatched. CDR1 and CDR2 (germline): MRHNA, SNTAGT. CD45RO-negative, CCR7-positively selected cells formed the naive CD8 fraction, excluding terminally differentiated effector memory CD45RA+ cells. The rearrangement joins TRBV6-4 to TRBJ2-2, with 7 bases aligning to TRBD1. The TCR sequence derives from a man aged 18 to 30 in good health. Some clones in this sample may be carry-over from other donors' samples. Sample: naive CD8+ T cells from PBMCs. The CDR3: CASSDEPRGIGELFF. In DNA, the CDR3 is TGTGCCAGCAGTGACGAACCCAGGGGGATCGGGGAGCTGTTTTTT.